This record looks at one T cell receptor (beta chain) sequence and its context. This specimen comes from a study of blood T cell repertoires in COVID-19. Data came from immunoSEQ multiplex PCR; TCRdb stores just in-frame clones and leaves some out. This repertoire shows fewer than 75,000 clones, roughly nine tenths found once; its top ten account for around 10%. The CDR3 spans 13 residues. Germline V gene data show CDR1 as LNHDA and CDR2 as SQIVND (reference sequence). Trimming stripped 1 base from V and 10 bases from J, with 13 bases between. The origin of this receptor is an elderly man with acute or convalescent COVID-19. Source material: peripheral blood. This sequence joins TRBV19 and TRBJ1-1; possible D gene TRBD1, 5 bases. Written as DNA, the CDR3 is TGTGCCAGTAGTATAGGTTCGGACAACGGAGCTTTCTTT. It yields the protein CASSIGSDNGAFF.